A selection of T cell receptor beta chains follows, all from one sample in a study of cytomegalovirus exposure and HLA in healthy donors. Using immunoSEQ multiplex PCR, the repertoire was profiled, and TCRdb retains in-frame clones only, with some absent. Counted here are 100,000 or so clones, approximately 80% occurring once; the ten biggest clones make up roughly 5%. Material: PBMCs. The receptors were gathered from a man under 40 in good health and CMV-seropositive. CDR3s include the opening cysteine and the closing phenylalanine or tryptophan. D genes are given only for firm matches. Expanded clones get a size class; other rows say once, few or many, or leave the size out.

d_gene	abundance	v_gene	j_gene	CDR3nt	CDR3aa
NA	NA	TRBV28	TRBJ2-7	TGTGCCAGCATCGGGAGTAAGGGCGAGCAGTACTTC	CASIGSKGEQYF
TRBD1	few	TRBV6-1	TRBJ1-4	TGTGCCAGCAGTGAGGGACAGGGTTTTGAAAAACTGTTTTTT	CASSEGQGFEKLFF
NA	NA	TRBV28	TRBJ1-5	TGTGCCAGCAGTACGGGTTCTGGCAATCAGCCCCAGCATTTT	CASSTGSGNQPQHF
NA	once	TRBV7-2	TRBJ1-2	TGTGCCAGCAGCCCGGCGTCAGGAACCTATGGCTACACCTTC	CASSPASGTYGYTF
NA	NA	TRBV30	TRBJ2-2	TGTGCCTGGAAACCTCCGGGGTACACCGGGGAGCTGTTTTTT	CAWKPPGYTGELFF
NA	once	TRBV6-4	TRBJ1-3	TGTGCCAGCAGTGACTCGACTCGGGGGAACTCTGGAAACACCATATATTTT	CASSDSTRGNSGNTIYF
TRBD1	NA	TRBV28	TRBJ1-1	TGTGCCAGCAGCCCAACATGGACAGGGGCTTTCTTT	CASSPTWTGAFF
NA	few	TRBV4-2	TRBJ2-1	TGTGCCAGCAGCCAAGGGCAGCTTAGAGGCTCCACCTACAATGAGCAGTTCTTC	CASSQGQLRGSTYNEQFF
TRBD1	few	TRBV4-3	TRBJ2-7	TGCGCCAGCAGCCACAGGTGGGAGACAGGGAACGAGCAGTACTTC	CASSHRWETGNEQYF
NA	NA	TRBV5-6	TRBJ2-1	TGTGCCAGCAGCTTGCTAAGAGCCGGTGAGCAGTTCTTC	CASSLLRAGEQFF
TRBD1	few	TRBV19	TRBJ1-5	TGTGCCAGTCGGGACAGGCTCAATCAGCCCCAGCATTTT	CASRDRLNQPQHF
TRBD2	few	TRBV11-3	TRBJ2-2	TGTGCCAGCAGCTTGGGCGGGTCGGGGGGCACCGGGGAGCTGTTTTTT	CASSLGGSGGTGELFF
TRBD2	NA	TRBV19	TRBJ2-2	TGTGCCAGTAGTGGGCCTAGCGGGAGTAGCACCGGGGAGCTGTTTTTT	CASSGPSGSSTGELFF
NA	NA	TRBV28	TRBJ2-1	TGTGCCAGCAGTTTCGAGGGAGAGGGCAATGAGCAGTTCTTC	CASSFEGEGNEQFF
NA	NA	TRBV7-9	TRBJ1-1	TGTTCCAGCAGCCCGGGGTCGCTGGAAGCTTTCTTT	CSSSPGSLEAFF
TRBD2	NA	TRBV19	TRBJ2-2	TGTGCCAGTAGGGGGACTAGCGGGAGAGCGAGGGCCGGGGAGCTGTTTTTT	CASRGTSGRARAGELFF
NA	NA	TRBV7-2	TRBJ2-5	TGTGCCAGCAGCTTACAGACTAGTATCCCGGGAGAGACCCAGTACTTC	CASSLQTSIPGETQYF
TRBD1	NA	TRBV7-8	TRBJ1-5	TGTGCCAGCAGCTGGACAGGAATGAATCAGCCCCAGCATTTT	CASSWTGMNQPQHF
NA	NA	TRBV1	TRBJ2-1	TGCACCAGCAGCTGGACGGGACTCTCGGACTACAATGAGCAGTTCTTC	CTSSWTGLSDYNEQFF
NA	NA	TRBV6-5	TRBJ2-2	TGTGCCAGCAGAAACCGGGACACGAACACCGGGGAGCTGTTTTTT	CASRNRDTNTGELFF
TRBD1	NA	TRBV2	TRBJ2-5	TGTGCCAGCAGTGACCGGACAGGACAAGAGACCCAGTACTTC	CASSDRTGQETQYF
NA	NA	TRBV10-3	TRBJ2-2	TGTGCCACCTCTCCTACAGGGATTAACACCGGGGAGCTGTTTTTT	CATSPTGINTGELFF
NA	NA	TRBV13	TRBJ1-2	TGTGCCAGCAGCTTAGCAGGGGACGGGGCAGGCTACACCTTC	CASSLAGDGAGYTF
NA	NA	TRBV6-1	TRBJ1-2	TGTGCCAGCAGTGAAGCAGATACTCCTAACTATGGCTACACCTTC	CASSEADTPNYGYTF
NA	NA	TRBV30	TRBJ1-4	TGTGCCTGGAGTTTGTCCACTCTAAATGAAAAACTGTTTTTT	CAWSLSTLNEKLFF
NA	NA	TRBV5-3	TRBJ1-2	TGTGCCAGAAGCGATTCGAGGGACTATGGCTACACCTTC	CARSDSRDYGYTF
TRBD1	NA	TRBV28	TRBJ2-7	TGTGCCAGCAGTCCGACGGACAGGAACCCCTACGAGCAGTACTTC	CASSPTDRNPYEQYF
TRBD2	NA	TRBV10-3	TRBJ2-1	TGTGCCATCAGTGGCGCTAGCGGGAGAGGTCGAAATGAGCAGTTCTTC	CAISGASGRGRNEQFF
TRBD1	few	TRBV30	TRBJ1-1	TGTGCCTGGGAACAGGGGACTGAAGCTTTCTTT	CAWEQGTEAFF
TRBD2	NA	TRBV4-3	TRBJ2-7	TGCGCCAGCAGCCAACTGCCTAGCGGGCCCTACGAGCAGTACTTC	CASSQLPSGPYEQYF
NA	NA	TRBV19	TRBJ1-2	TGTGCCAGTAGCCACACAGGGACGGTGGATGGCTACACCTTC	CASSHTGTVDGYTF
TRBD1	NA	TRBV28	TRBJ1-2	TGTGCCAGCAGTTTGCCGGGACAGGGCTATGGCTACACCTTC	CASSLPGQGYGYTF
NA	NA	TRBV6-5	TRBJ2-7	TGTGCCAGCAGTTACTTAAGGTGGGGCGAGCAGTACTTC	CASSYLRWGEQYF